This TCR beta chain stems from a study of T cell changes during pregnancy in multiple sclerosis (dated by TCRdb to between 2019 and 2020). Some background on the complete study: The study examined how the T cell repertoire changed over the course of pregnancy in women with multiple sclerosis.

Libraries were prepared through the immunoSEQ multiplex PCR assay. Here the immuneACCESS table is served through TCRdb, limited to in-frame sequences with V and J called. Missing clones are a known gap in these copies; in checked studies unresolved V genes cover under half, and the rest lacks a known reason. Within this sample are fewer than 110,000 clones, with just under 95% of them counted one time only. The ten largest clones represent 0.78% of the sample. Trimming takes 4 bases off V and 2 bases off J; junction bases not matched to a gene: 9. CDR1 and CDR2 are read off the germline V gene as ENHRY and SYGVKD. Inclusive of the bounding cysteine and phenylalanine, the CDR3 is 16 residues long. This entry keeps only the CDR3 DNA: 48 bases, framed from base 1. A note on this clone: Its cognate antigen has yet to be identified. Base quality data are lacking; no much larger clone is found one base away.

The chain employs TRBV10-3 and TRBJ2-3, and 7 bases in between align with TRBD1. This receptor was identified in a female donor in good health, enrolled as a control in a pregnancy study. The source was peripheral blood, collected in the third trimester of pregnancy. The CDR3 sequence is CAISGFGTEDTDTQYF. The DNA sequence is given as TGTGCCATCAGTGGGTTTGGGACAGAAGACACAGATACGCAGTATTTT.